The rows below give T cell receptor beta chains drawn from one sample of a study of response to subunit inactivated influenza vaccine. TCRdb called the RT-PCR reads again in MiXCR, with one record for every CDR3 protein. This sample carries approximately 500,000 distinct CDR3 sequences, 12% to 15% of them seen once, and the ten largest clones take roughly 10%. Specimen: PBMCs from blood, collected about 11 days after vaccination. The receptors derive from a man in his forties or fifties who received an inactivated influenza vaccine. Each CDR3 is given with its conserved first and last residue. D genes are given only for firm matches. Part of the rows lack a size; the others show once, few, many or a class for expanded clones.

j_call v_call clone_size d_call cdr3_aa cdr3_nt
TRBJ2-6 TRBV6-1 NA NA CASRPENAGANVLTF TGTGCCAGCCGTCCGGAGAATGCTGGGGCCAACGTCCTGACTTTC
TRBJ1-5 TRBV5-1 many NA CASSLTAPLPVECQPQHF TGCGCCAGCAGCTTGACAGCTCCTTTACCTGTCGAGTGTCAGCCCCAGCATTTT
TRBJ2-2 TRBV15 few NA CATSQATGELFF TGTGCCACCAGCCAGGCTACCGGGGAGCTGTTTTTT
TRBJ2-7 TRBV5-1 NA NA CASRGTPWNEQYF TGCGCCAGCAGGGGGACACCCTGGAACGAGCAGTACTTC
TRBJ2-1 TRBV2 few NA CASSEYVNEQFF TGTGCCAGCAGTGAATACGTCAATGAGCAGTTCTTC
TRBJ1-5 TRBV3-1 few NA CASSQEQNQPQHF TGTGCCAGCAGCCAAGAACAGAATCAGCCCCAGCATTTT
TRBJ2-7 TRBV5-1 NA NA CASSPQGAYEQYF TGCGCCAGCAGCCCCCAGGGAGCCTACGAGCAGTACTTC
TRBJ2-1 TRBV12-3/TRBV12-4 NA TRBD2 CASSMAGRANEQFF TGTGCCAGCAGTATGGCAGGGAGGGCCAATGAGCAGTTCTTC
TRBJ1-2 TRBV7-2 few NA CASSGAAIYGYTF TGTGCCAGCAGCGGGGCTGCCATCTATGGCTACACCTTC
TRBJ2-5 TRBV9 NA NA CASSVAAGFQETQYF TGTGCCAGCAGCGTAGCGGCGGGCTTCCAAGAGACCCAGTACTTC
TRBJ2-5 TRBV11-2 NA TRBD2 CASSLWAGGPLRETQYF TGTGCCAGCAGCTTATGGGCGGGAGGGCCGTTACGGGAGACCCAGTACTTC
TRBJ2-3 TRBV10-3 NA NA CASAGQRSTDTQYF TGTGCCTCGGCGGGACAGCGTAGCACAGATACGCAGTATTTT
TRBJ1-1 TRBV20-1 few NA CSARELTSNTEAFF TGCAGTGCTAGAGAGCTTACATCGAACACTGAAGCTTTCTTT
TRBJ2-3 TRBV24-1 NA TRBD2 CATSDQGLARNTDTQYF TGTGCCACCAGTGACCAGGGACTAGCGAGAAACACAGATACGCAGTATTTT
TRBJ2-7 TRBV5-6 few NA CASMKRAYEQYF TGTGCCAGCATGAAAAGGGCCTACGAGCAGTACTTC
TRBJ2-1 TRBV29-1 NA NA CSVERALLDNEQFF TGCAGCGTTGAAAGAGCGTTACTAGACAATGAGCAGTTCTTC
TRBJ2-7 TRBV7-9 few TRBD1 CASSSPVDRGQYEQYF TGTGCCAGCAGTTCCCCTGTAGACAGGGGGCAATACGAGCAGTACTTC
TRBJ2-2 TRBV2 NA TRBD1 CAGGQGSTGELFF TGTGCCGGGGGACAGGGAAGCACCGGGGAGCTGTTTTTT
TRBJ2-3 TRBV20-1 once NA CSALKDTQYF TGCAGTGCCCTAAAAGATACGCAGTATTTT
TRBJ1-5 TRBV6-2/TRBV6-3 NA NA CASKGPSNQPQHF TGTGCCAGCAAAGGACCTAGCAATCAGCCCCAGCATTTT
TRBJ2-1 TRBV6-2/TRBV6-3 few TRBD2 CASNQRGSRDEQFF TGTGCCAGCAATCAGCGGGGGTCTAGGGATGAGCAGTTCTTC
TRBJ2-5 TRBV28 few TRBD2 CASSLSAGGWLIQETQYF TGTGCCAGCAGTTTATCAGCGGGAGGGTGGTTGATCCAAGAGACCCAGTACTTC
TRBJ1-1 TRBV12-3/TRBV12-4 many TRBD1 CASSPGQGMNTEAFF TGTGCCAGCAGTCCAGGACAGGGAATGAACACTGAAGCTTTCTTT
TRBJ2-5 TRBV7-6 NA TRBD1 CASSVDQGAVAETQYF TGTGCCAGCAGCGTGGACCAGGGGGCTGTGGCAGAGACCCAGTACTTC
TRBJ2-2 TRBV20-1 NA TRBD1 CSARTGAGELFF TGCAGTGCTAGGACAGGGGCCGGGGAGCTGTTTTTT
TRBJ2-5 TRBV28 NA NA CASSLSAAGDQYF TGTGCCAGCAGTTTATCTGCCGCCGGGGACCAGTACTTC
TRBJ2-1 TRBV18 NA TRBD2 CASRGEGPSYNEQFF TGTGCCAGCCGCGGGGAGGGCCCATCCTACAATGAGCAGTTCTTC
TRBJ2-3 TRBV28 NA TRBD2 CASRLAGGGVDTQYF TGTGCCAGTAGACTAGCGGGGGGTGGTGTAGATACGCAGTATTTT
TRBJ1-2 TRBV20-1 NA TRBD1 CSAMTGVAGYTF TGCAGTGCTATGACAGGGGTTGCTGGCTACACCTTC
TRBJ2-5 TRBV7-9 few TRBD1 CASSLVAGGETQYF TGTGCCAGCAGCTTAGTGGCAGGGGGCGAGACCCAGTACTTC
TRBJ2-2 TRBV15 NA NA CATSIDSNTGELFF TGTGCCACCAGCATTGACAGTAACACCGGGGAGCTGTTTTTT
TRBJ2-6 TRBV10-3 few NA CAISEGGLRSGANVLTF TGTGCCATCAGTGAGGGAGGGCTGAGGTCTGGGGCCAACGTCCTGACTTTC
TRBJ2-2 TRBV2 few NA CASRTEARGELFF TGTGCCAGCAGGACCGAGGCGCGCGGGGAGCTGTTTTTT
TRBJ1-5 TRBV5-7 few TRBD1 CASSLDLRTGLQPQHF TGTGCCAGCAGCTTGGATCTCAGGACAGGGCTTCAGCCCCAGCATTTT
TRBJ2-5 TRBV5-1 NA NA CASRQKETQYF TGCGCCAGCAGACAAAAAGAGACCCAGTACTTC
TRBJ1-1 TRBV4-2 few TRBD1 CASSQEWTGGTEAFF TGTGCCAGCAGCCAAGAGTGGACAGGGGGCACTGAAGCTTTCTTT